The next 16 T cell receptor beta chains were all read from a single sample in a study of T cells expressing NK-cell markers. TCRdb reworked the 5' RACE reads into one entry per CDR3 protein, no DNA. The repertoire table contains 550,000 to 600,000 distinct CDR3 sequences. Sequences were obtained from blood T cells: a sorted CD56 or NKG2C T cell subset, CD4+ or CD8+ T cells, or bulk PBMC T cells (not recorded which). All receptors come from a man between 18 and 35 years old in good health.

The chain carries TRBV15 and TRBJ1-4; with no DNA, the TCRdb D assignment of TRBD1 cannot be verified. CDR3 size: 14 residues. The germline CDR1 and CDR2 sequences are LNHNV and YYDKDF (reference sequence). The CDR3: CATLRYGGNEKLFF.

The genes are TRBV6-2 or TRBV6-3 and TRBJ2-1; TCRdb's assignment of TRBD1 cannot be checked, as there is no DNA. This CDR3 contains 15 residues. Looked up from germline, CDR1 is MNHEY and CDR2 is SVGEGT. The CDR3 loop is CASSYSSGNPNEQFF.

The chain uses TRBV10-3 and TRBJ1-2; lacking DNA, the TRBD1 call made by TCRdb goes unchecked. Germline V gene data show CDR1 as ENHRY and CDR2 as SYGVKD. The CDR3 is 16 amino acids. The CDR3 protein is CAISAAPRGPNYGYTF.

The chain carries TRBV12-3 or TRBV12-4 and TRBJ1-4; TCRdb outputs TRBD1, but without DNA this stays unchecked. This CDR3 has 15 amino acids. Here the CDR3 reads CASSWGQGGNEKLFF.

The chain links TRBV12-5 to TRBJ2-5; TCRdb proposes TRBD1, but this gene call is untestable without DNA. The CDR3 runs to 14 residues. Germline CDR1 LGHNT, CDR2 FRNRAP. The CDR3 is CASGPGQSQETQYF.

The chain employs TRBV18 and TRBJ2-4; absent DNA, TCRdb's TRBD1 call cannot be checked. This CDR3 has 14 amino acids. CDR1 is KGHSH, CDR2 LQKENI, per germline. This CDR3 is CASSVQGIENIQYF.

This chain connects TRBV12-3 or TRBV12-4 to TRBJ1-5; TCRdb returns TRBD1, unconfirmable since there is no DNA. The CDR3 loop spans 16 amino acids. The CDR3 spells CASSLPLTGGDQPQHF.

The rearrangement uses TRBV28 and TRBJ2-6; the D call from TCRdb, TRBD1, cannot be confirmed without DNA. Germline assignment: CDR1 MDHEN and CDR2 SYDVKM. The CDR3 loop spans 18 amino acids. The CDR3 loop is CASNTPGQGSPGANVLTF.

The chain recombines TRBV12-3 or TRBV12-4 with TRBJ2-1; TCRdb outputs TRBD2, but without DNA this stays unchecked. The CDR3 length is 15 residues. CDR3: CASSAGGRLKNEQFF.

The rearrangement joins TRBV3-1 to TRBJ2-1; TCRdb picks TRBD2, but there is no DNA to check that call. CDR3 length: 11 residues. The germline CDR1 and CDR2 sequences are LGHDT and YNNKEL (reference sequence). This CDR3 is CASSQGEMGFF.

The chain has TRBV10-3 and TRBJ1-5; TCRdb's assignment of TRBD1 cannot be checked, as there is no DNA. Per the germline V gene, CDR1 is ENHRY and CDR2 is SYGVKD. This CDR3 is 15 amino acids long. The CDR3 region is CAISSDRSSNQPQHF.

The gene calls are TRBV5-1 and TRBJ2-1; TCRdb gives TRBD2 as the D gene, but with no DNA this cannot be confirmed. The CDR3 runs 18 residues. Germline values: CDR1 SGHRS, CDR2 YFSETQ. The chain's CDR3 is CASSSGLAGGPSSYEQFF.

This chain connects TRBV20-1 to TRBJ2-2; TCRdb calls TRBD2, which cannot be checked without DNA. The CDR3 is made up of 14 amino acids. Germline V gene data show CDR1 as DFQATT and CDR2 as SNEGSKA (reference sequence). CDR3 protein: CSARAGGTVGELFF.

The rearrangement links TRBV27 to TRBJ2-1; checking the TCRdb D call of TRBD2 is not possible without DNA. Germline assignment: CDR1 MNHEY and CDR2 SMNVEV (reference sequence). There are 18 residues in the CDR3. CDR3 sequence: CASSLISLAGPIGNEQFF.

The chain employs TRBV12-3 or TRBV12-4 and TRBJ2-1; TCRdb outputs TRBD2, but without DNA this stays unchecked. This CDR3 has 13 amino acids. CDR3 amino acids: CANSGRAGNEQFF.

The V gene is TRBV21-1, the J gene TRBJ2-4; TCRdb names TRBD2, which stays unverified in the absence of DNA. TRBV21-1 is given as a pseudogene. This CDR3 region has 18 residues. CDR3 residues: CASRGLSGRATAKNIQYF.